The 16 T cell receptor beta chains below come from one sample, sequenced in a study of T cell changes during pregnancy in multiple sclerosis. TCRdb keeps only in-frame clones here, not all; method: immunoSEQ multiplex PCR. Altogether approximately 51,000 clones are present, 80% to 95% being singletons, with the ten largest covering approximately 0.5%. Sequenced material: CD4+ T cells from peripheral blood mononuclear cells, taken after pregnancy. Receptors originate from a female donor with multiple sclerosis, enrolled in a pregnancy study.

Only one count was recorded for this clone. The CDR3 loop reads CASSSSVWAGETQYF. The CDR3 DNA follows: TGTGCCAGCAGTTCTTCAGTTTGGGCGGGGGAGACCCAGTACTTC. The rearrangement links TRBV9 to TRBJ2-5; TRBD2 might be the D (6 bases). Germline CDR1 is SGDLS and CDR2 is YYNGEE. The CDR3 extends over 15 amino acids. Deletions cut 5 bases from V and 5 bases from J, with 19 bases between.

This clone was recorded only once. V usage is TRBV28 and J usage is TRBJ2-5; tentatively, D is TRBD1 (6 bases). There are 17 residues in the CDR3. CDR1 and CDR2 (germline): MDHEN, SYDVKM. V was clipped by 3 bases and J by 10 bases, with 27 bases between them. The CDR3: CASSFSGQLLSPKGQYF. CDR3 sequence (DNA): TGTGCCAGCAGTTTTTCCGGACAGCTACTTTCTCCGAAGGGCCAGTACTTC.

The V and J genes are TRBV28 and TRBJ1-1, with D perhaps TRBD1 (6 bases). V dropped 2 bases and J dropped 2 bases, with 12 bases sitting between them. The CDR3 extends over 15 amino acids. Germline CDR1 and CDR2: MDHEN and SYDVKM. The CDR3 DNA reads as TGTGCCAGCAGTTTAGGGGGCACAGTTAACACTGAAGCTTTCTTT. Translating it yields CASSLGGTVNTEAFF.

The CDR3 loop reads CASSHTSGSYEQYF. DNA for the CDR3: TGCGCCAGCAGCCATACTAGCGGGTCCTACGAGCAGTACTTC. V and J are TRBV5-1 and TRBJ2-7; 9 nucleotides agree with TRBD2. Trimming cost V 4 bases and J 1 base; bases outside gene matches: 3. CDR1 is SGHRS and CDR2 is YFSETQ in the germline V gene. The CDR3 is 14 residues long. The full variable domain, rest sourced from reference TRBV5-1 and TRBJ2-7, is KAGVTQTPRYLIKTRGQQVTLSCSPISGHRSVSWYQQTPGQGLQFLFEYFSETQRNKGNFPGRFSGRQFSNSRSEMNVSTLELGDSALYLCASSHTSGSYEQYFGPGTRLTVT.

This rearrangement joins TRBV18 to TRBJ2-7; 13 nucleotides agree with TRBD2. V trimming: 3 bases; J trimming: 3 bases; junction bases outside the gene matches: 11. CDR3 size: 18 residues. Germline V gene data show CDR1 as KGHSH and CDR2 as LQKENI. The CDR3 bases are TGTGCCAGCTCACCCAGAGGACTAGCGGGAGTCCACCTCTACGAGCAGTACTTC. It encodes CASSPRGLAGVHLYEQYF. Supplemented by reference TRBV18 and TRBJ2-7, the full variable domain reads NAGVMQNPRHLVRRRGQEARLRCSPMKGHSHVYWYRQLPEEGLKFMVYLQKENIIDESGMPKERFSAEFPKEGPSILRIQQVVRGDSAAYFCASSPRGLAGVHLYEQYFGPGTRLTVT.

V usage is TRBV7-9 and J usage is TRBJ2-1, with D perhaps TRBD2 (5 bases). The CDR3 is 15 amino acids. The germline CDR1 and CDR2 sequences are SEHNR and FQNEAQ (reference sequence). Trimming took 7 bases from V and 3 from J, leaving 16 bases between them. The CDR3 spells CASTPRRSVYNEQFF. CDR3 coding DNA: TGTGCCAGCACTCCACGGAGGTCTGTCTACAATGAGCAGTTCTTC.

The chain has TRBV28 and TRBJ2-1; D possibly corresponds to TRBD1 (6 bases). The germline V gene has CDR1 MDHEN and CDR2 SYDVKM. V dropped 5 bases and J dropped 0 bases, with 14 bases sitting between them. The CDR3 is made up of 16 amino acids. DNA for the CDR3: TGTGCCAGCAGTGCGACAGGTTCGAGCTCCTACAATGAGCAGTTCTTC. Residues: CASSATGSSSYNEQFF. Together with reference TRBV28 and TRBJ2-1, the CDR3 gives the full variable domain: DVKVTQSSRYLVKRTGEKVFLECVQDMDHENMFWYRQDPGLGLRLIYFSYDVKMKEKGDIPEGYSVSREKKERFSLILESASTNQTSMYLCASSATGSSSYNEQFFGPGTRLTVL.

The chain links TRBV18 to TRBJ2-6, with D tentatively TRBD1 (6 bases). Trimming took off 5 bases at V and 0 bases at J, with 11 bases between the two ends. The length of the CDR3 is 16 residues. CDR1 is KGHSH and CDR2 is LQKENI in the germline V gene. The CDR3 region is CASSIQGLSGANVLTF. CDR3 sequence (DNA): TGTGCCAGCTCAATACAGGGCCTCTCTGGGGCCAACGTCCTGACTTTC.

The V and J genes are TRBV4-2 and TRBJ2-7, with D unresolved. Germline V CDR1 and CDR2: LGHNA, YNFKEQ. The CDR3 extends over 13 amino acids. Trimming removed 0 bases from V and 2 bases from J, with 5 bases in between. The CDR3: CASSQDRTYEQYF. CDR3 nucleotide sequence: TGTGCCAGCAGCCAAGACAGAACCTACGAGCAGTACTTC.

The rearrangement joins TRBV7-2 to TRBJ2-7, with TRBD1 identical over 8 bases. V was clipped by 5 bases and J by 4 bases; unmatched bases: 4. The CDR3 is 13 amino acids. CDR1 and CDR2 from the germline V gene are SGHTA and FQGNSA. The CDR3 protein is CASSRDRRYEQYF. The DNA of the CDR3 is TGTGCCAGCAGCCGGGACAGGAGGTACGAGCAGTACTTC.

The chain is built from TRBV27 and TRBJ1-6, with D maybe TRBD1 (5 bases). Trimming left V 0 bases short and J 0 bases short, with 6 bases between. This CDR3 has 16 residues. CDR1 MNHEY and CDR2 SMNVEV come from the germline V gene (reference sequence). The CDR3 spells CASSLSGVSYNSPLHF. The CDR3 DNA sequence: TGTGCCAGCAGTTTATCAGGGGTCTCCTATAATTCACCCCTCCACTTT.

This chain connects TRBV6-5 to TRBJ1-5, with D possibly being TRBD1 (6 bases). The CDR3 is 14 amino acids. Trimming pared 6 bases from V and 4 bases from J, leaving 13 bases between. Germline CDR1 MNHEY, CDR2 SVGAGI. The CDR3 DNA reads TGTGCCAGCAGAAGAGACAGGACAAATCAGCCCCAGCATTTT. Its translation is CASRRDRTNQPQHF.

The rearrangement uses TRBV28 and TRBJ1-4; D call uncertain. In germline, CDR1 is MDHEN, CDR2 SYDVKM. There are 15 residues in the CDR3. Trimming cost V 11 bases and J 0 bases, with 16 bases left between them. CDR3: CAAKVQRATNEKLFF. CDR3 DNA: TGTGCCGCGAAAGTACAGAGAGCAACTAATGAAAAACTGTTTTTT.

This chain joins TRBV6-5 and TRBJ2-5; 9 bases match TRBD1. V lost 4 bases and J lost 2; bases outside the gene matches: 8. The CDR3 is made up of 16 amino acids. Germline V gene lookup returns CDR1 MNHEY and CDR2 SVGAGI. CDR3 DNA sequence: TGTGCCAGCAGTTTCCGGACAGGGGTGATTCAAGAGACCCAGTACTTC. The encoded protein is CASSFRTGVIQETQYF.

The chain has TRBV14 and TRBJ2-3; TRBD2 aligns across 8 bases. This CDR3 comprises 15 residues. The germline V gene has CDR1 SGHDN and CDR2 FVKESK. J was trimmed by 2 bases and V by 4 bases; bases with no gene match: 5. The CDR3 DNA reads as TGTGCCAGCAGCCCGACTAGCGCACACACAGATACGCAGTATTTT. Encoded protein: CASSPTSAHTDTQYF.

V is TRBV5-1 and J is TRBJ2-2; a weak D match, TRBD2 (6 bases). V gave up 2 bases and J gave up 0 bases, with 8 bases separating them. The CDR3 covers 15 residues. Germline V CDR1 and CDR2: SGHRS, YFSETQ. Here the CDR3 reads CASSLGGANTGELFF. The DNA for the CDR3 is TGCGCCAGCAGCTTAGGCGGGGCGAACACCGGGGAGCTGTTTTTT.